Listed below are T cell receptor beta chains from one sample, sequenced in a study of cytomegalovirus exposure and HLA in healthy donors. Sequencing was performed with immunoSEQ multiplex PCR; in TCRdb, only in-frame clones are kept and a portion is missing. The sample contains 100,000 to 150,000 clones, 80% to 90% of which appear only once. Sequencing input: PBMCs. Every receptor here comes from a woman younger than 45 in good health and CMV-seronegative. The CDR3 runs from the conserved cysteine through the conserved F or W. D genes are given only for firm matches. A clone size is listed for some rows: how often the clone was seen (once, few, many), or a class if it is expanded.

j_gene | v_gene | d_gene | abundance | len | CDR3aa | CDR3nt
TRBJ1-2 | TRBV5-1 | - | once | 15 | CASSLENRGENGYTF | TGCGCCAGCAGCTTGGAGAATCGGGGGGAAAATGGCTACACCTTC
TRBJ2-7 | TRBV2 | - | - | 14 | CASSEAPGLAEQYF | TGTGCCAGCAGTGAAGCGCCGGGTTTGGCGGAGCAGTACTTC
TRBJ2-3 | TRBV6-6 | TRBD1 | - | 15 | CASSYATGDQDTQYF | TGTGCCAGCAGTTACGCGACAGGGGATCAAGATACGCAGTATTTT
TRBJ2-7 | TRBV4-1 | - | - | 16 | CASSQDLRDTNYEQYF | TGCGCCAGCAGCCAAGATCTCCGGGACACTAACTACGAGCAGTACTTC
TRBJ1-5 | TRBV18 | - | - | 15 | CASSPPGIDNQPQHF | TGTGCCAGCTCACCACCGGGCATAGACAATCAGCCCCAGCATTTT
TRBJ2-7 | TRBV6-6 | TRBD2 | once | 15 | CASSYETSGFLEQYF | TGTGCCAGCAGTTATGAGACTAGCGGGTTCCTCGAGCAGTACTTC
TRBJ2-2 | TRBV9 | TRBD1 | once | 18 | CASSLSRDRVKKAGELFF | TGTGCCAGCAGCCTGAGCCGGGACAGGGTAAAAAAAGCCGGGGAGCTGTTTTTT
TRBJ2-7 | TRBV18 | TRBD1 | few | 14 | CASSPGTGGYEQYF | TGTGCCAGCTCACCAGGGACAGGGGGCTACGAGCAGTACTTC
TRBJ1-1 | TRBV27 | - | - | 14 | CASSLRGQGTAAFF | TGTGCCAGCAGTCTAAGAGGCCAGGGAACGGCAGCTTTCTTT
TRBJ2-1 | TRBV5-1 | TRBD1 | - | 14 | CASSRTGLGNEQFF | TGCGCCAGCAGCCGGACAGGGCTTGGCAATGAGCAGTTCTTC
TRBJ1-2 | TRBV30 | TRBD1 | - | 16 | CAWSEGDRGPHWGYTF | TGTGCCTGGAGTGAGGGGGACAGGGGCCCCCATTGGGGCTACACCTTC
TRBJ1-2 | TRBV5-1 | - | - | 13 | CASSLEGRGGYTF | TGCGCCAGCAGCTTGGAGGGGCGTGGCGGCTACACCTTC
TRBJ2-7 | TRBV7-3 | - | - | 12 | CASSLLGAEQYF | TGTGCCAGCAGCTTACTAGGGGCCGAGCAGTACTTC
TRBJ2-1 | TRBV6-5 | TRBD1 | few | 14 | CASSFQTGDNEQFF | TGTGCCAGCAGTTTCCAGACAGGGGACAATGAGCAGTTCTTC
TRBJ1-2 | TRBV11-1 | - | - | 14 | CASSLDGTLYGYTF | TGTGCCAGCAGCTTAGATGGGACATTATATGGCTACACCTTC
TRBJ1-2 | TRBV7-9 | - | - | 11 | CSSSSGLPALF | TGTTCCAGCAGCTCGGGACTGCCTGCTCTCTTC
TRBJ2-3 | TRBV6-5 | - | few | 13 | CASRITNQNTQYF | TGTGCCAGCAGGATCACCAATCAGAATACGCAGTATTTT
TRBJ1-4 | TRBV5-5 | - | - | 15 | CASSLNAVQNEKLFF | TGTGCCAGCAGCTTGAACGCAGTCCAAAATGAAAAACTGTTTTTT
TRBJ1-6 | TRBV5-5 | - | - | 16 | CASSSTQGSYNSPLHF | TGTGCCAGCAGCTCCACACAGGGTTCCTATAATTCACCCCTCCACTTT
TRBJ2-7 | TRBV7-9 | TRBD1 | - | 15 | CASSSGPRQGDEQYF | TGTGCCAGCAGCTCCGGCCCACGACAGGGGGACGAGCAGTACTTC
TRBJ1-1 | TRBV6-6 | TRBD1 | - | 13 | CASSWTGNTEAFF | TGTGCCAGCAGCTGGACAGGGAACACTGAAGCTTTCTTT
TRBJ2-3 | TRBV4-3 | - | - | 13 | CASSQERLDTQYF | TGCGCCAGCAGCCAAGAGAGACTAGATACGCAGTATTTT
TRBJ1-5 | TRBV15 | TRBD1 | - | 15 | CATSRDGQGGQPQHF | TGTGCCACCAGCAGAGATGGACAGGGGGGGCAGCCCCAGCATTTT
TRBJ2-6 | TRBV29-1 | - | - | 13 | CSVEASGANVLTF | TGCAGCGTTGAGGCCTCTGGGGCCAACGTCCTGACTTTC
TRBJ2-7 | TRBV28 | TRBD1 | - | 14 | CASRPGQPPYEQYF | TGTGCCAGCAGACCGGGACAGCCCCCCTACGAGCAGTACTTC
TRBJ2-3 | TRBV7-8 | TRBD2 | - | 16 | CASSLGTSGRIDTQYF | TGTGCCAGCAGCTTGGGGACTAGCGGGAGGATAGATACGCAGTATTTT
TRBJ2-5 | TRBV5-1 | - | - | 15 | CASSLVGVGEETQYF | TGCGCCAGCAGCTTGGTCGGGGTCGGGGAAGAGACCCAGTACTTC
TRBJ2-3 | TRBV10-3 | - | - | 15 | CAISESGGSADTQYF | TGTGCCATCAGTGAGTCCGGGGGATCCGCAGATACGCAGTATTTT
TRBJ2-5 | TRBV5-1 | TRBD2 | - | 15 | CASSPGLAGVETQYF | TGCGCCAGCAGCCCGGGACTAGCGGGAGTAGAGACCCAGTACTTC
TRBJ1-1 | TRBV11-2 | TRBD1 | - | 15 | CASSLGTGRHTEAFF | TGTGCCAGCAGCTTGGGGACAGGACGGCACACTGAAGCTTTCTTT
TRBJ2-7 | TRBV6-1 | TRBD2 | - | 14 | CASSAGLPSMEQYF | TGTGCCAGCAGTGCGGGACTACCGTCTATGGAGCAGTACTTC
TRBJ2-2 | TRBV7-2 | - | - | 15 | CASSSGVIGAGELFF | TGTGCCAGCAGCTCGGGGGTAATCGGCGCCGGGGAGCTGTTTTTT
TRBJ2-1 | TRBV2 | TRBD2 | - | 15 | CASSDLGTMGNEQFF | TGTGCCAGCAGTGACCTCGGGACTATGGGCAATGAGCAGTTCTTC
TRBJ1-4 | TRBV19 | - | once | 17 | CASPGRSISSTNEKLFF | TGTGCCAGTCCCGGGAGGTCCATCTCTTCAACTAATGAAAAACTGTTTTTT
TRBJ2-7 | TRBV30 | TRBD2 | - | 14 | CAWRAGQTSYEQYF | TGTGCCTGGAGAGCGGGGCAGACCTCCTACGAGCAGTACTTC
TRBJ1-3 | TRBV16 | - | - | 14 | CASSQSGRGNTIYF | TGTGCCAGCAGCCAATCAGGGAGGGGAAACACCATATATTTT
TRBJ1-6 | TRBV27 | TRBD1 | - | 12 | CASNTGGSPLHF | TGTGCCAGCAACACAGGGGGCTCACCCCTCCACTTT
TRBJ2-2 | TRBV2 | TRBD1 | - | 17 | CASLRDRLLSNTGELFF | TGTGCCAGTCTTCGGGACAGACTTCTCTCGAACACCGGGGAGCTGTTTTTT
TRBJ1-1 | TRBV30 | - | - | 13 | CASREGRNPEAFF | TGTGCCTCCCGGGAAGGCCGTAATCCTGAAGCTTTCTTT
TRBJ2-3 | TRBV27 | TRBD1 | - | 19 | CASSFYGTGGARGTDTQYF | TGTGCCAGCAGTTTCTACGGGACAGGGGGCGCTAGGGGCACAGATACGCAGTATTTT
TRBJ2-1 | TRBV25-1 | - | - | 15 | CASSDPRTQSNEQFF | TGTGCCAGCAGTGACCCTCGGACACAATCCAATGAGCAGTTCTTC
TRBJ2-5 | TRBV6-1 | TRBD1 | - | 14 | CASRSRGSQETQYF | TGTGCCAGCAGATCCAGGGGGAGTCAAGAGACCCAGTACTTC
TRBJ2-1 | TRBV19 | - | - | 13 | CASSIGGGIEQFF | TGTGCCAGTAGTATAGGTGGAGGGATAGAGCAGTTCTTC
TRBJ2-1 | TRBV5-6 | - | - | 16 | CASSLAVGFSYNEQFF | TGTGCCAGCAGCTTGGCCGTCGGTTTCTCCTACAATGAGCAGTTCTTC
TRBJ2-3 | TRBV7-8 | - | few | 12 | CASSSTGDTQYF | TGTGCCAGCAGCTCAACAGGGGATACGCAGTATTTT
TRBJ1-5 | TRBV30 | - | - | 15 | CAWSPPHAQMQPQHF | TGTGCCTGGAGTCCCCCCCATGCCCAGATGCAGCCCCAGCATTTT
TRBJ2-2 | TRBV5-6 | TRBD2 | - | 15 | CASSLSGRVTGELFF | TGTGCCAGCAGCTTAAGCGGGAGGGTCACCGGGGAGCTGTTTTTT
TRBJ1-2 | TRBV30 | TRBD1 | - | 16 | CAWSVPGTGGNYGYTF | TGTGCCTGGAGTGTACCTGGGACAGGGGGCAACTATGGCTACACCTTC
TRBJ2-5 | TRBV7-8 | - | - | 14 | CASSLATSQETQYF | TGTGCCAGCAGCTTAGCGACAAGCCAAGAGACCCAGTACTTC
TRBJ2-5 | TRBV7-2 | - | - | 15 | CASSHSRQVQETQYF | TGTGCCAGCAGCCATTCGCGACAGGTTCAAGAGACCCAGTACTTC
TRBJ1-5 | TRBV9 | - | - | 15 | CASSVEGTGSQPQHF | TGTGCCAGCAGCGTAGAGGGTACAGGGAGTCAGCCCCAGCATTTT
TRBJ2-3 | TRBV5-6 | TRBD2 | once | 15 | CASSLVRGGADTQYF | TGTGCCAGCAGCTTGGTACGGGGAGGGGCAGATACGCAGTATTTT
TRBJ2-7 | TRBV19 | - | - | 12 | CASSPGQYEQYF | TGTGCCAGTAGTCCTGGACAGTACGAGCAGTACTTC
TRBJ2-1 | TRBV7-9 | - | - | 14 | CASSPPGGRHEQFF | TGTGCCAGCAGCCCCCCTGGTGGGAGGCATGAGCAGTTCTTC
TRBJ1-3 | TRBV6-6 | TRBD1 | - | 16 | CASSYSGTGSGNTIYF | TGTGCCAGCAGTTACTCAGGGACAGGCTCTGGAAACACCATATATTTT
TRBJ2-3 | TRBV27 | TRBD2 | - | 14 | CASSLAGGGDTQYF | TGTGCCAGCAGTTTAGCGGGGGGCGGGGATACGCAGTATTTT
TRBJ2-1 | TRBV4-2 | TRBD2 | - | 16 | CASSQGGITSGNEQFF | TGTGCCAGCAGCCAAGGAGGGATTACTAGCGGCAATGAGCAGTTCTTC
TRBJ2-7 | TRBV7-6 | - | - | 14 | CASSLKPGTYEQYF | TGTGCCAGCAGCTTAAAACCGGGAACCTACGAGCAGTACTTC
TRBJ1-2 | TRBV14 | - | - | 13 | CASSPGTGYGYTF | TGTGCCAGCAGCCCCGGTACGGGGTATGGCTACACCTTC